This TCR beta chain was captured by sequencing in a study of blood T cells in healthy people across ages. The second PCR ran roughly 7 to 12 cycles with a sample-barcoded 5' primer and J-beta primers. MiXCR was run by TCRdb on the 5' RACE reads, yielding one entry per CDR3 protein. This sample carries fewer than 750,000 distinct CDR3 sequences, roughly half of them seen once, and the ten largest clones take approximately 13%. With V trimmed by 5 bases and J by 7 bases, 10 bases remained unmatched. Germline CDR1 and CDR2: SNHLY and FYNNEI. The CDR3 loop spans 15 amino acids. This receptor was obtained from a woman of 80 years or more in good health. Sequenced sample: blood. This sequence joins TRBV2 and TRBJ1-5; TRBD1 matches 8 bases. The CDR3: CASSSGQGRSQPQHF. CDR3 bases: TGTGCCAGCAGTTCCGGACAGGGCCGGAGCCAGCCCCAGCATTTT.